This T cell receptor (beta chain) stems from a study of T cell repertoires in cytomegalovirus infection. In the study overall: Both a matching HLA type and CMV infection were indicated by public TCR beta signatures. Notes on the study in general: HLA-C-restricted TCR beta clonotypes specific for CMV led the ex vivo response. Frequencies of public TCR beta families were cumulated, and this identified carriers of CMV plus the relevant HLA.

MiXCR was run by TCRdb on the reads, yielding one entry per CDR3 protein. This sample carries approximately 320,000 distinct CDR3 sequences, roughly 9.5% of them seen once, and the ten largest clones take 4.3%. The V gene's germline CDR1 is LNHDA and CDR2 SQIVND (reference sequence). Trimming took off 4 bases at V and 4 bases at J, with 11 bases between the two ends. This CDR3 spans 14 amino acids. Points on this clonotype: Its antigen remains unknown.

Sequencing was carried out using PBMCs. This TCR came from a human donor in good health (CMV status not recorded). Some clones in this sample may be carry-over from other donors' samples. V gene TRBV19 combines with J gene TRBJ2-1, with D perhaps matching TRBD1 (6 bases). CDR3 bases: TGTGCCAGTAGTAACAGGGACGGATACAATGAGCAGTTCTTC. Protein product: CASSNRDGYNEQFF.